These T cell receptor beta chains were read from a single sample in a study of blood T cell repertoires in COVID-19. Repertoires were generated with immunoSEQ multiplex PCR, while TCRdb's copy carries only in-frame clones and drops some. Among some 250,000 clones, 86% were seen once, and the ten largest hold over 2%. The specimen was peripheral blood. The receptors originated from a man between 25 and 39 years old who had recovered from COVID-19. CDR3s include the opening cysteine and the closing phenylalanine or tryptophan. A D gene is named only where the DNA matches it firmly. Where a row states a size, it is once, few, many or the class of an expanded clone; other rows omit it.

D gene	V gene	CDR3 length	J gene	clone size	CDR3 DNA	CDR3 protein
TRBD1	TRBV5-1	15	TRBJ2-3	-	TGCGCCAGCAGCCACGGACAGGGGGGAGGAGATACGCAGTATTTT	CASSHGQGGGDTQYF
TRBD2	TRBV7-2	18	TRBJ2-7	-	TGTGCCAGCAGCTTAGTCAGCGGGGGGTCCCTCAATTCCTACGAGCAGTACTTC	CASSLVSGGSLNSYEQYF
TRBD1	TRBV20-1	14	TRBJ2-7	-	TGCAGTGCTAGTGACAGGGGTGTCCACTACGAGCAGTACTTC	CSASDRGVHYEQYF
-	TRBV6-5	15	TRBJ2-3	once	TGTGCCAGCAGTTACGCGGGGACAGACACAGATACGCAGTATTTT	CASSYAGTDTDTQYF
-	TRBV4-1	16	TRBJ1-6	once	TGCGCCAGCAGCCACCGCCGGGGGAGCGAGGATTCACCCCTCCACTTT	CASSHRRGSEDSPLHF
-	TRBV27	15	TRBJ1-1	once	TGTGCCAGCAGGCCACAGGGTTATATGAACACTGAAGCTTTCTTT	CASRPQGYMNTEAFF
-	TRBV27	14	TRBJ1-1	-	TGTGCCAGCAGCCGTGCAGGGATGAACACTGAAGCTTTCTTT	CASSRAGMNTEAFF
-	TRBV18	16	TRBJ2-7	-	TGTGCCAGCTCAACCGGACAGTGGGGTGGATCCTACGAGCAGTACTTC	CASSTGQWGGSYEQYF
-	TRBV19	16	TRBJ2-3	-	TGTGCCAGTAATAGCCTACTGCCAGCTGGCACAGATACGCAGTATTTT	CASNSLLPAGTDTQYF
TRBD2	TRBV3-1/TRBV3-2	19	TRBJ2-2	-	TGTGCCAGCAGCCCCCGAGGACTAGCGGGGGGGCAATACACCGGGGAGCTGTTTTTT	CASSPRGLAGGQYTGELFF
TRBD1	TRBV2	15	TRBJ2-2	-	TGTGCCAGCAGGGACGGGGACAGGGCCACCGGGGAGCTGTTTTTT	CASRDGDRATGELFF
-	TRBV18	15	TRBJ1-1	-	TGTGCCAGCTCACCCGGTCAGGGGCCGAACACTGAAGCTTTCTTT	CASSPGQGPNTEAFF
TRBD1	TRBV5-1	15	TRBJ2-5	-	TGCGCCAGCAGCGTCTCACAGGGGGCGGGAGAGACCCAGTACTTC	CASSVSQGAGETQYF
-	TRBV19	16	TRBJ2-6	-	TGTGCCAGTAGTAGGGCCTCGGGAAGTGGGGCCAACGTCCTGACTTTC	CASSRASGSGANVLTF
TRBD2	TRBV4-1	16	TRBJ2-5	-	TGCGCCAGCAGCAAGGGACTAGCGGGGAACCCAGAGACCCAGTACTTC	CASSKGLAGNPETQYF
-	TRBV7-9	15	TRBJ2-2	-	TGTGCCAGTCTCCCGACGGGGGTGGACACCGGGGAGCTGTTTTTT	CASLPTGVDTGELFF
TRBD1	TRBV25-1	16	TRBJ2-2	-	TGTGCCAGCAGTGATATGAGGACAGGGGGCACCGGGGAGCTGTTTTTT	CASSDMRTGGTGELFF
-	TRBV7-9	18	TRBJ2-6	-	TGTGCCAGCAGCTTAGTACTAGCTGCTAGCTCTGGGGCCAACGTCCTGACTTTC	CASSLVLAASSGANVLTF
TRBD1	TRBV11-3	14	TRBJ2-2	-	TGTGCCAGCAGCCCGACAGGGGCCACCGGGGAGCTGTTTTTT	CASSPTGATGELFF
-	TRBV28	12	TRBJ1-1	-	TGTGCCAGCAGTCAACAGGACACTGAAGCTTTCTTT	CASSQQDTEAFF
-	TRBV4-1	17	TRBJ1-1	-	TGCGCCAGCAGCCAAGATCCGGGACAATACTTGAACACTGAAGCTTTCTTT	CASSQDPGQYLNTEAFF
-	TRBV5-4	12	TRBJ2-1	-	TGTGCCAGCAGCGCGGCGGAGGGTGAGCAGTTCTTC	CASSAAEGEQFF
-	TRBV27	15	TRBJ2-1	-	TGTGCCAGCTCCAGGCAGGACAGCCGGATACGTGAGCAGTTCTTC	CASSRQDSRIREQFF
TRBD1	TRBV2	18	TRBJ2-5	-	TGTGCCAGCAGTCAGACTTCCGGGACAGGGGGGAGTTTAGGGACCCAGTACTTC	CASSQTSGTGGSLGTQYF
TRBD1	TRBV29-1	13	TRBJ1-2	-	TGCAGCGTTCAATCCCAGGGGGCGTTCGGCTACACCTTC	CSVQSQGAFGYTF
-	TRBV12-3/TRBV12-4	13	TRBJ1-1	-	TGTGCCAGCAGTCCATCGGTGAACACTGAAGCTTTCTTT	CASSPSVNTEAFF
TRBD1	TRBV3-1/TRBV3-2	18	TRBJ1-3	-	TGTGCCAGCAGCCAGGATACTGGGACAGGCAATGTTGGAAACACCATATATTTT	CASSQDTGTGNVGNTIYF
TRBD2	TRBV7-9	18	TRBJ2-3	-	TGTGCCAGCAGGCCCGGACTAGCGGTTTACCCAGCCCCAGATACGCAGTATTTT	CASRPGLAVYPAPDTQYF
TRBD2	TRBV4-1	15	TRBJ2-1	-	TGCGCCAGCAGCCAAGCCGGACTAGAGTACAATGAGCAGTTCTTC	CASSQAGLEYNEQFF
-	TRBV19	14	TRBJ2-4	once	TGTGCCAGCCAGAGAGTTCACAGCAAAAACATTCAGTACTTC	CASQRVHSKNIQYF
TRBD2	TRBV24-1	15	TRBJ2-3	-	TGTGCCACCAGTGTGGCTAGCGGGGGCACAGATACGCAGTATTTT	CATSVASGGTDTQYF
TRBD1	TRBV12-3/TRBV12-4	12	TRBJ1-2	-	TGTGCCAGCAGCAACAGGGGGCCTGGCTACACCTTC	CASSNRGPGYTF
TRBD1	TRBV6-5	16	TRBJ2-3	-	TGTGCCAGCAGTTACTCAACAGGGGGGCGGACAGATACGCAGTATTTT	CASSYSTGGRTDTQYF
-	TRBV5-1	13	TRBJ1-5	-	TGCGCCAGCAGCGGGGGAGGTAATCAGCCCCAGCATTTT	CASSGGGNQPQHF
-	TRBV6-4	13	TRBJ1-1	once	TGTGCCAGCAGTGACCAGGGGACCACTGAAGCTTTCTTT	CASSDQGTTEAFF
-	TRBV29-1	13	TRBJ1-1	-	TGCAGCGTCCGTTACAGGGCTGGAACTGAAGCTTTCTTT	CSVRYRAGTEAFF
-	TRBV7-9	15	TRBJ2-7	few	TGTGCCATCCTGATCCTTGGGCTCTCCCAGTACGAGCAGTACTTC	CAILILGLSQYEQYF
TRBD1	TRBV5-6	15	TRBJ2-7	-	TGTGCCAGCAGCTTGGAGGGGACAGGGAACTACGAGCAGTACTTC	CASSLEGTGNYEQYF
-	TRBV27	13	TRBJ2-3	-	TGTGCCAGCTTCGACACTGAGACTATGGCGCAGTATTTT	CASFDTETMAQYF
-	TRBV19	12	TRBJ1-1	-	TGTGCCAGTAGTATACAGAACACTGAAGCTTTCTTT	CASSIQNTEAFF
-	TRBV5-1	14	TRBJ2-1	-	TGCGCCAGCAGCTACCTAAACGGAGGTCCTCTGTGGTTCTTC	CASSYLNGGPLWFF
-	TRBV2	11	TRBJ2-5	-	TGTGCCAGCAGTGCTAAAGAGACCCAGTACTTC	CASSAKETQYF
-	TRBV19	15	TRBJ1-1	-	TGTGCCAGTAGTATACCCAGGTTACCGAACACTGAAGCTTTCTTT	CASSIPRLPNTEAFF
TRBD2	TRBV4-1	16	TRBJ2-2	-	TGCGCCAGCAGCACAGGGACTAGCGGGGGAATCGGGGAGCTGTTTTTT	CASSTGTSGGIGELFF
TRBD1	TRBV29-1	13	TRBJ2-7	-	TGCAGCGCCCGAGGACAGGACCGTGGGGAGCAGTACTTC	CSARGQDRGEQYF
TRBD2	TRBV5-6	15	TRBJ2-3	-	TGTGCCAGCAGCTTGGAACGGGGGGGCGTAGATACGCAGTATTTT	CASSLERGGVDTQYF
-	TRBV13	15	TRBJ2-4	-	TGTGCCAGCAGCTTAAGACTGCCAAGCGGGTACATTCAGTACTTC	CASSLRLPSGYIQYF
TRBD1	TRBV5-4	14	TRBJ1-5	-	TGTGCCAGCAGCCCTGACAGGGGTGAACAGCCCCAGCATTTT	CASSPDRGEQPQHF
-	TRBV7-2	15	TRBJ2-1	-	TGTGCCAGCAGCTTAGAGGGGGGGCCTGACAATGAGCAGTTCTTC	CASSLEGGPDNEQFF
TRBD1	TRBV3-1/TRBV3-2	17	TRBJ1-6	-	TGTGCCAGCAGCCAAGGGAGACAGGGGATCGGTAATTCACCCCTCCACTTT	CASSQGRQGIGNSPLHF
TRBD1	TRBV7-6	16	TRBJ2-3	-	TGTGCCAGCAGCTTAGCCCTGGGACAGGGAACAGATACGCAGTATTTT	CASSLALGQGTDTQYF
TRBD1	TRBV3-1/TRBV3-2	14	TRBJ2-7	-	TGTGCCAGCAGCCAAGAAGGGACAGGGGGCGAGCAGTACTTC	CASSQEGTGGEQYF
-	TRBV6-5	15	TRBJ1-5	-	TGTGCCAGCAGCCCCACAGGGTTGGGCAATCAGCCCCAGCATTTT	CASSPTGLGNQPQHF
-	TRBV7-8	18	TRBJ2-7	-	TGTGCCAGCAGCTTAGAGAAGGGGACTTGGCTGTACTCCTACGAGCAGTACTTC	CASSLEKGTWLYSYEQYF